The 28 T cell receptor beta chains given below trace back to one sample, sequenced in a study of T cells in Graves' hyperthyroidism and ophthalmopathy. It was RNA transcripts that yielded the amplified TCR beta CDR3 regions. First-round RT-PCR with HTBI primers amplified the TCR CDR3 region. MiXCR was run by TCRdb on the multiplex PCR reads, yielding one entry per CDR3 protein. The sample records 200,000 to 300,000 distinct CDR3 sequences, over 15% being singletons. The source material was blood. The receptors here all came from a woman in her late teens or twenties with Graves' ophthalmopathy.

The chain joins TRBV19 to TRBJ1-3, with D tentatively TRBD1 (5 bases). Germline loops: CDR1 LNHDA, CDR2 SQIVND (reference sequence). V lost 5 bases and J lost 4, with 15 bases in between. The CDR3 runs to 15 residues. CDR3 DNA sequence: TGTGCCAGTAGTCGCGGGGCTATATACGGAAACACCATATATTTT. Translated, it gives CASSRGAIYGNTIYF.

The sample holds many counts of this clonotype. The chain carries TRBV3-1 and TRBJ1-4; D is undetermined. Between the trimmed V and J ends, which lost 3 bases and 3 bases, there was a span of 11 bases. Germline CDR1 and CDR2: LGHDT and YNNKEL (reference sequence). This CDR3 has 15 residues. The CDR3 nucleotides are TGTGCCAGCAGCCACACTAGGTTGGCTAATGAAAAACTGTTTTTT. Its protein is CASSHTRLANEKLFF.

This clonotype was detected many times. V and J are TRBV7-2 and TRBJ2-1; 14 bases match TRBD2. CDR1 and CDR2 from the germline V gene are SGHTA and FQGNSA. With 5 bases clipped from V and 6 bases from J, the junction kept 6 bases outside the gene matches. The CDR3 is 16 amino acids. The CDR3, as DNA: TGTGCCAGCAGCGCGAAGACTAGCGGGGGGGCCAATGAGCAGTTCTTC. As protein: CASSAKTSGGANEQFF.

This clonotype was recorded many times. The chain uses TRBV7-3 and TRBJ2-7; 9 bases map to TRBD1. The CDR3 runs to 17 residues. With V trimmed by 5 bases and J by 3 bases, 14 bases remained unmatched. Germline CDR1 is SGHTA and CDR2 is FQGTGA. The CDR3 nucleotides read TGTGCCAGCAGCCCACCTAGACGACAGGGGGAAAACTACGAGCAGTACTTC. It encodes CASSPPRRQGENYEQYF.

As to this clonotype: This may stem from a read error, because a much larger clone lies one nucleotide away. The chain employs TRBV6-2 or TRBV6-3 and TRBJ2-2; 8 bases are shared with TRBD2. Germline CDR1 MNHEY, CDR2 SVGEGT. This CDR3 has 15 amino acids. The DNA for the CDR3 is TGTGCCAGCAATTACATTGGACTAGCTACCGGGGAGCTGTTTTTT. Its translation is CASNYIGLATGELFF.

Comment on this clonotype: This clone may be a read error of a much larger clone one base away. The chain is built from TRBV28 and TRBJ2-7; D may be TRBD1 (5 bases). The better agreement between TRBJ2-1 and the DNA end casts doubt on the J call. The CDR3 is made up of 14 amino acids. Germline V gene sequence: CDR1 MDHEN, CDR2 SYDVKM. The CDR3 region has the DNA TGTGCCAGCAGTTTAAGGACACAAACCTACGAGCAGTTCTTC. Amino acids: CASSLRTQTYEQFF.

This clonotype was detected ten times or more. The J gene is TRBJ1-6, the V gene TRBV28; no clear D gene. The length of the CDR3 is 15 residues. Germline V lookup: CDR1 MDHEN, CDR2 SYDVKM. Trimming removed 5 bases from V and 10 bases from J, with 18 bases in between. The CDR3 DNA sequence: TGTGCCAGCAGTGCCTCGTCCCCTAAGAGGTCACCCCTCCACTTT. Translation: CASSASSPKRSPLHF. The complete variable domain, with remaining parts taken from reference TRBV28 and TRBJ1-6, reads DVKVTQSSRYLVKRTGEKVFLECVQDMDHENMFWYRQDPGLGLRLIYFSYDVKMKEKGDIPEGYSVSREKKERFSLILESASTNQTSMYLCASSASSPKRSPLHFGNGTRLTVT.

This clonotype was picked up many times. The rearrangement joins TRBV6-1 to TRBJ2-1, with D unclear. CDR1 is MNHNS and CDR2 is SASEGT in the germline V gene. This CDR3 is built from 11 residues. Between the trimmed V and J ends, which lost 6 bases and 7 bases, there was a span of 7 bases. CDR3 loop: CASRFTNEQFF. Here the CDR3 DNA reads TGTGCCAGCAGATTTACAAATGAGCAGTTCTTC.

The genes are TRBV5-1 and TRBJ2-7; 9 positions match TRBD2. This CDR3 comprises 16 residues. Per germline, CDR1 SGHRS and CDR2 YFSETQ. V was pared by 0 bases and J by 2 bases, with 6 bases of the junction left unmatched. CDR3 nucleotide sequence: TGCGCCAGCAGCTTGGCGTTAGCGGGGGCTGCCTACGAGCAGTACTTC. It specifies CASSLALAGAAYEQYF.

This clonotype was seen repeatedly, ten times or more. The rearrangement links TRBV11-2 to TRBJ2-6; 12 nucleotides line up with TRBD1. The CDR3 totals 17 residues. Germline loops: CDR1 SGHAT, CDR2 FQNNGV. With V trimmed by 5 bases and J by 2 bases, 4 bases remained unmatched. Here the CDR3 DNA reads TGTGCCAGCAGCACCAGGGACAGGGGGCCTGGGGCCAACGTCCTGACTTTC. It yields the protein CASSTRDRGPGANVLTF.

Regarding this clonotype: It is likely a read error, because the conserved phenylalanine at the end of the CDR3 is missing. J is TRBJ1-1 and V is TRBV25-1, with D possibly TRBD1 on 5 matching bases. CDR3 length: 14 amino acids. The germline V gene has CDR1 MGHDK and CDR2 SYGVNS. Trimming pared 3 bases from V and 2 bases from J, leaving 10 bases between. The CDR3 here is CASSEGDLNTEAFS. CDR3 nucleotide sequence: TGTGCCAGCAGTGAGGGGGACCTTAACACTGAAGCTTTCTCT.

This clonotype was observed at least ten times. This sequence joins TRBV7-2 and TRBJ1-1; no clear D gene. The ends were cut back, 5 bases at V and 1 base at J, with 17 bases in the middle. CDR1 is SGHTA and CDR2 is FQGNSA in the germline V gene. The CDR3 spans 16 residues. The DNA of the CDR3 is TGTGCCAGCAGCCACCCACCGCGGAGGGAGAACACTGAAGCTTTCTTT. Its protein is CASSHPPRRENTEAFF.

This clonotype was seen more than once but under ten times. At one of its ends the junction is not consistent with the germline gene, which may arise from a read error. The chain carries TRBV6-9 and TRBJ1-6; D not resolved. This CDR3 contains 16 residues. Germline V gene sequence: CDR1 MNHGY, CDR2 SVAAGI. CDR3 protein: CASGYRRPVNNSPLHF. The CDR3 DNA is TGTGCCAGCGGTTACCGACGCCCGGTCAATAATTCACCCCTCCACTTT.

On this clonotype itself: This may arise from a read error, as a much more abundant clone is one base away. V usage is TRBV24-1 and J usage is TRBJ2-1; D is unclear. This CDR3 region has 15 residues. The germline gives CDR1 KGHDR, CDR2 SFDVKD. CDR3 nucleotides: TGTGCCACCAGTGTTGCCGGAGAAACCTACAATAAGCAGTTCTTC. Translating gives CATSVAGETYNKQFF.

In regard to this clonotype: One junction end disagrees with the germline gene, perhaps due to a read error. The V gene is TRBV20-1, the J gene TRBJ2-1; D is ambiguous. The V gene's germline CDR1 is DFQATT and CDR2 SNEGSKA (reference sequence). The CDR3 sequence is 15 residues long. Written as DNA, the CDR3 is TGCAGTGCTAGAGATCCTAACAGTCCCAGGAATGGGCAGTTCTTC. It translates to CSARDPNSPRNGQFF.

This chain uses TRBV6-2 or TRBV6-3 with TRBJ1-1, with D perhaps TRBD1 (6 bases). V was cut by 7 bases and J by 0 bases, with 9 bases left in between. The CDR3 is 13 residues long. Germline lookup yields CDR1 MNHEY and CDR2 SVGEGT. In DNA form, the CDR3 reads TGTGCCAGCATCAGGGGCCTGAACACTGAAGCTTTCTTT. The encoded protein is CASIRGLNTEAFF.

This clonotype was observed at least ten times. The chain uses TRBV5-1 and TRBJ2-3, with D unclear. Germline V gene sequence: CDR1 SGHRS, CDR2 YFSETQ. The CDR3 extends over 16 amino acids. Trimming stripped 0 bases from V and 2 bases from J, with 13 bases between. This chain's CDR3 is CASSLGGGAITDTQYF. In DNA form, the CDR3 reads TGCGCCAGCAGCTTGGGTGGCGGAGCCATCACAGATACGCAGTATTTT.

The CDR3 coding sequence is TGCGCCAGCAGCCAAGATACAGCCAGGGGAATCTATGAGCAGTTCTTC. It codes for CASSQDTARGIYEQFF. J is TRBJ2-1 and V is TRBV4-3; TRBD1 might be the D (6 bases). Germline assignment: CDR1 LGHNA and CDR2 YSLEER. V was cut by 0 bases and J by 8 bases, with 17 bases left in between. The CDR3 has 16 amino acids.

The sample holds many counts of this clonotype. The chain is built from TRBV27 and TRBJ2-7; D is ambiguous. The germline V and J ends were trimmed by 1 base and 3 bases, with 7 bases remaining between them. The CDR3 is 13 amino acids. CDR1 MNHEY and CDR2 SMNVEV come from the germline V gene (reference sequence). CDR3 sequence: CASSLFNNYEQYF. DNA for the CDR3: TGTGCCAGCAGTTTATTCAACAACTACGAGCAGTACTTC.

This clonotype occurred many times. V and J are TRBV12-3 or TRBV12-4 and TRBJ2-7, with 10 bases identical to TRBD2. V lost 3 bases, J lost 6 bases, and 5 bases stayed unmatched. The CDR3 runs 14 residues. The CDR3 reads CASSFSGRSGEQYF. The CDR3 DNA reads TGTGCCAGCAGTTTTAGCGGGAGGTCAGGCGAGCAGTACTTC.

The chain joins TRBV19 to TRBJ2-6; 7 nucleotides line up with TRBD1. The CDR3 is made up of 17 amino acids. V lost 4 bases and J lost 0; bases outside the gene matches: 6. CDR1 is LNHDA, CDR2 SQIVND, per germline (reference sequence). The chain's CDR3 is CASSRTGVSSGANVLTF. CDR3 sequence (DNA): TGTGCCAGTAGTAGGACAGGCGTGAGCTCTGGGGCCAACGTCCTGACTTTC.

V usage is TRBV7-3 and J usage is TRBJ2-1; 9 bases match TRBD2. Per the germline V gene, CDR1 is SGHTA and CDR2 is FQGTGA. Trimming removed 1 base from V and 0 bases from J; junction bases left unmatched: 1. This CDR3 is built from 16 residues. The CDR3 region is CASSLSGRASYNEQFF. In DNA form, the CDR3 reads TGTGCCAGCAGCTTAAGCGGGAGGGCCTCCTACAATGAGCAGTTCTTC.

This clonotype was picked up many times. The chain is built from TRBV7-3 and TRBJ1-1; D is ambiguous. Germline V gives CDR1 SGHTA, CDR2 FQGTGA. Deletions cut 2 bases from V and 0 bases from J, with 4 bases between. The length of the CDR3 is 13 residues. The CDR3 nucleotides are TGTGCCAGCAGCTTACAGCTGAACACTGAAGCTTTCTTT. Protein: CASSLQLNTEAFF. The variable domain in full, with the rest retrieved from reference TRBV7-3 and TRBJ1-1, is GAGVSQTPSNKVTEKGKYVELRCDPISGHTALYWYRQSLGQGPEFLIYFQGTGAADDSGLPNDRFFAVRPEGSVSTLKIQRTERGDSAVYLCASSLQLNTEAFFGQGTRLTVV.

This sequence joins TRBV20-1 and TRBJ2-3; D is undetermined. The CDR3 is 15 amino acids. Per germline, CDR1 DFQATT and CDR2 SNEGSKA (reference sequence). Deletions cut 3 bases from V and 2 bases from J, with 15 bases between. CDR3 residues: CSASISAAVTDTQYF. CDR3 coding DNA: TGCAGTGCTAGTATTTCGGCAGCCGTCACAGATACGCAGTATTTT.

The rearrangement links TRBV19 to TRBJ2-3, with D possibly TRBD1 on 7 matching bases. Per germline, CDR1 LNHDA and CDR2 SQIVND (reference sequence). This CDR3 has 16 residues. With 7 bases removed from V and 4 bases from J, the gap between germline ends came to 21 bases. CDR3 in amino acids: CASTSQQGGSADTQYF. The DNA for the CDR3 is TGTGCCAGTACCTCCCAGCAGGGGGGTAGTGCAGATACGCAGTATTTT.

This clonotype showed up many times. The V and J genes are TRBV20-1 and TRBJ2-5; TRBD1 matches at 7 bases. V lost 3 bases and J lost 5; bases outside the gene matches: 12. The CDR3 is 15 residues long. Germline CDR1 reads DFQATT; CDR2 reads SNEGSKA (reference sequence). In DNA form, the CDR3 reads TGCAGTGCTAGCTCCCAGGGGGAAAGTGGGGAGACCCAGTACTTC. Translation gives CSASSQGESGETQYF.

This clonotype was seen repeatedly, ten times or more. The V and J genes are TRBV7-6 and TRBJ2-1; 10 bases map to TRBD2. The germline V gene encodes CDR1 SGHVS and CDR2 FNYEAQ. Trimming cost V 7 bases and J 4 bases; bases outside gene matches: 4. The CDR3 is 14 residues long. The CDR3 protein is CASNRAGGYNEQFF. The CDR3 coding sequence is TGTGCCAGCAACCGAGCGGGGGGGTACAATGAGCAGTTCTTC. Combining the CDR3 with reference TRBV7-6 and TRBJ2-1 gives the whole variable domain GAGVSQSPRYKVTKRGQDVALRCDPISGHVSLYWYRQALGQGPEFLTYFNYEAQQDKSGLPNDRFSAERPEGSISTLTIQRTEQRDSAMYRCASNRAGGYNEQFFGPGTRLTVL.

This clonotype was counted many times. J is TRBJ2-1 and V is TRBV27; no clear D gene. The CDR3 is 13 residues long. CDR1 is MNHEY and CDR2 is SMNVEV in the germline V gene (reference sequence). V was cut by 5 bases and J by 4 bases, with 9 bases left in between. The CDR3 sequence is CASSGARYNEQFF. The CDR3 nucleotides read TGTGCCAGCAGTGGAGCACGGTACAATGAGCAGTTCTTC.